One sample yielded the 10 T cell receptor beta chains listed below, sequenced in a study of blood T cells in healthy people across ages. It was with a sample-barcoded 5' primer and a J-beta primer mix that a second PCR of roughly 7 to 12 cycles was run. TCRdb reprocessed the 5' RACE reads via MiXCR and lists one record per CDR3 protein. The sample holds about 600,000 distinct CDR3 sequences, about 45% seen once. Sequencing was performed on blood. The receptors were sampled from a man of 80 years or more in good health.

CDR3 residues: CSARGQNYEQYF. The CDR3 DNA sequence: TGCAGTGCTAGGGGACAGAACTACGAGCAGTACTTC. The rearrangement links TRBV20-1 to TRBJ2-7; the match to TRBD1 covers 7 bases. Germline-derived CDR1 and CDR2 are DFQATT and SNEGSKA (reference sequence). This CDR3 region has 12 residues. Trimming cost V 3 bases and J 3 bases; bases outside gene matches: 2.

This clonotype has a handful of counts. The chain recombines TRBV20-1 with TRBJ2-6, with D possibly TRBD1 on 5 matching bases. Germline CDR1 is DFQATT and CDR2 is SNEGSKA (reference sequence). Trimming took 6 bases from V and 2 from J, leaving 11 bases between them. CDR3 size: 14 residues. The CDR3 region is CSATTGAGANVLTF. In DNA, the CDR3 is TGCAGTGCCACAACAGGAGCTGGGGCCAACGTCCTGACTTTC.

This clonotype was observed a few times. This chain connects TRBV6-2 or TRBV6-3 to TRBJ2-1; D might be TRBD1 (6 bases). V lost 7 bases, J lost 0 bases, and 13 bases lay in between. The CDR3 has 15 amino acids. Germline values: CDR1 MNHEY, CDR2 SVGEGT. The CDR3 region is CASTWQGPSYNEQFF. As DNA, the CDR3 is TGTGCCAGCACCTGGCAGGGGCCCTCCTACAATGAGCAGTTCTTC.

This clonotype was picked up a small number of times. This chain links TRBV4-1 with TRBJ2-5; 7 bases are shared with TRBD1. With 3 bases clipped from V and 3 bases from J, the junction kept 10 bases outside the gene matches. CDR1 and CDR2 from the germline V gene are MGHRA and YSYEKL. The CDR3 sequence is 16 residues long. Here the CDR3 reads CASSQTGLLEEETQYF. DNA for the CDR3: TGCGCCAGCAGCCAGACAGGGTTGTTGGAAGAAGAGACCCAGTACTTC.

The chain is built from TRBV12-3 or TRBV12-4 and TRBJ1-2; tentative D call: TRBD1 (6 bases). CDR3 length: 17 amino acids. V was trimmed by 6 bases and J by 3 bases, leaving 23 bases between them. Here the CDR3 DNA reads TGTGCCAGCAGCCTTGGGGGCAGTTATTTGGCGGACTATGGCTACACCTTC. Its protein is CASSLGGSYLADYGYTF.

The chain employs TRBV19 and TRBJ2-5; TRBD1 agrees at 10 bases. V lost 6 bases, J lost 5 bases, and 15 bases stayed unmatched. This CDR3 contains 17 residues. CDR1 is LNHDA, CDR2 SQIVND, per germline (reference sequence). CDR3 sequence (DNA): TGTGCCAGTAGGCACGACAGGGGGCCCCCACAGACCGAGACCCAGTACTTC. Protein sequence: CASRHDRGPPQTETQYF.

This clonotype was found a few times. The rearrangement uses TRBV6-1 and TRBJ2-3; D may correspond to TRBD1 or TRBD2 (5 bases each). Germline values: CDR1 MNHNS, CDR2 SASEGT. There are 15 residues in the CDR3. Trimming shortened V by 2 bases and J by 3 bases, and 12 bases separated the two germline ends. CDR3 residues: CASSEPGKGTDTQYF. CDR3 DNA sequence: TGTGCCAGCAGTGAACCCGGGAAGGGGACAGATACGCAGTATTTT.

This CDR3 is CSASPKPGVSYEQYF. In nucleotides, the CDR3 is TGCAGTGCTTCCCCCAAACCCGGGGTATCCTACGAGCAGTACTTC. This chain joins TRBV20-1 and TRBJ2-7, with TRBD2 as a possible D gene (5 bases). V lost 5 bases to trimming and J lost 1 base, with 18 bases between them. The length of the CDR3 is 15 residues. Germline CDR1 DFQATT, CDR2 SNEGSKA (reference sequence).

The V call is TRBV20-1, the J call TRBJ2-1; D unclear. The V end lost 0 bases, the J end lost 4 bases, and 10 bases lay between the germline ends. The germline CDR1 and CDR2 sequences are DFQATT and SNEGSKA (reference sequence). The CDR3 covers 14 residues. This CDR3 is CSARDLTVYNEQFF. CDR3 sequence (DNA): TGCAGTGCTAGAGATCTAACAGTATACAATGAGCAGTTCTTC.

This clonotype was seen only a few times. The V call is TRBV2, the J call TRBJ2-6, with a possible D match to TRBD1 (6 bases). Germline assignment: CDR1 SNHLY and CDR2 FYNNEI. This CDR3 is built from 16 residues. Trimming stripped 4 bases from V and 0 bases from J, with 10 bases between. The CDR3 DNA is TGTGCCAGCAGTGCCAGGGGTGGCTCTGGGGCCAACGTCCTGACTTTC. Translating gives CASSARGGSGANVLTF.